This T cell receptor (beta chain) was recovered during a study of cytomegalovirus exposure and HLA in healthy donors. Study-wide findings and caveats: Later analysis identified several of the most significant clusters that appeared linked to common viral pathogens.

As concerns this clone: Its antigen is undetermined.

The V gene's germline CDR1 is SEHNR and CDR2 FQNEAQ (reference sequence). Trimming took 5 bases from V and 6 from J; bases not matched to a gene: 8. The CDR3 extends over 17 amino acids. Use of 60 Vbeta and 13 Jbeta primers characterized the PCR. TCRdb's copy holds only in-frame clones and misses some; the assay was immunoSEQ multiplex PCR. This table holds about 200,000 clones, about 90% found once. The chain has TRBV7-9 and TRBJ2-3; TRBD2 matches at 16 bases. The sequence derives from a boy aged 2 to 10 in good health and CMV-seronegative. The sequencing input was PBMCs. DNA for the CDR3: TGTGCCAGCAGCCCGACGGGACTAGCGGGAGGGCTGGATACGCAGTATTTT. Translation: CASSPTGLAGGLDTQYF.